Each of the 21 T cell receptor beta chains below was sequenced from the same sample in a study of shared clonotypes between healthy human individuals. This table comes from immunoSEQ multiplex PCR, and its TCRdb copy is limited to in-frame clones, with some not included. The sample lists about 96,000 clones; over 40% were seen once. The sequenced sample was PBMCs. The receptors shown here come from a middle-aged woman in good health. Some clones in this sample may be carry-over from other donors' samples.

The table lists this clone with a few counts. V gene TRBV29-1 combines with J gene TRBJ2-7; 9 nucleotides match TRBD2. The CDR3 is 16 amino acids. The germline V gene has CDR1 SQVTM and CDR2 ANQGSEA. V shed 2 bases, J shed 2 bases, and the junction held 10 bases outside the gene matches. The CDR3 spells CSVESPSGKLAYEQYF. As DNA, the CDR3 is TGCAGCGTTGAATCCCCTAGCGGGAAATTGGCCTACGAGCAGTACTTC.

Ten or more counts support this clone. This chain links TRBV25-1 with TRBJ2-1; D remains ambiguous. There are 15 residues in the CDR3. V lost 6 bases to trimming and J lost 2 bases, with 14 bases between them. The germline CDR1 and CDR2 sequences are MGHDK and SYGVNS. CDR3 loop: CASSLVPEAYNEQFF. The CDR3 DNA is TGTGCCAGCAGCTTAGTTCCAGAGGCCTACAATGAGCAGTTCTTC.

The V call is TRBV7-9, the J call TRBJ2-1; possible D gene TRBD1, 5 bases. V lost 5 bases and J lost 9, with 14 bases in between. Germline CDR1 SEHNR, CDR2 FQNEAQ (reference sequence). The length of the CDR3 is 13 residues. DNA of the CDR3: TGTGCCAGCAGCCGGCCGGATCAGGGTGAGCAGTTCTTC. It translates to CASSRPDQGEQFF.

Details on this clone: It is likely a read error: a sequence one base away is far more abundant. The same CDR3 can be traced to other DNA sequences in this sample. The genes are TRBV7-8 and TRBJ1-5; D might be TRBD1 (6 bases). This CDR3 is 16 amino acids long. Germline V gives CDR1 SGHVS, CDR2 FQNEAQ. This chain's CDR3 is CASSLGGGRDNQPQHF. CDR3 DNA sequence: TGTGCCAGCAGCTTAGGTGGAGGGCGGGACAATCAGCCCCAGCACTTT.

This clone was observed a single time. The chain is built from TRBV5-6 and TRBJ1-1; no firm D call. Germline lookup yields CDR1 SGHDT and CDR2 YYEEEE. V was shortened by 1 base and J by 1 base, with 11 bases between the two germline ends. This CDR3 comprises 15 residues. In DNA, the CDR3 is TGTGCCAGCAGCTTGCTCGGGGTACAGAACACTGAAGCTTTCTTT. Translated: CASSLLGVQNTEAFF. The complete variable domain, with remaining parts taken from reference TRBV5-6 and TRBJ1-1, reads DAGVTQSPTHLIKTRGQQVTLRCSPKSGHDTVSWYQQALGQGPQFIFQYYEEEERQRGNFPDRFSGHQFPNYSSELNVNALLLGDSALYLCASSLLGVQNTEAFFGQGTRLTVV.

A note on this clone: One junction end disagrees with the germline gene, perhaps due to a read error. In nucleotides, the CDR3 is TGTGCCAGCAACTTAGGCCTCTCCACCGGGGAGCTGTTTTTT. This codes for CASNLGLSTGELFF. The rearrangement joins TRBV7-3 to TRBJ2-2; D is unresolved. This CDR3 is built from 14 residues. Germline V lookup: CDR1 SGHTA, CDR2 FQGTGA.

This clone was seen a single time. The chain recombines TRBV6-6 with TRBJ1-5, with 8 nucleotides matching TRBD1. Germline CDR1 and CDR2: MNHNY and SVGAGI (reference sequence). Trimming removed 5 bases from V and 6 bases from J; junction bases left unmatched: 9. CDR3 size: 15 residues. The CDR3 reads CASSRGAGGSQPQHF. The DNA for the CDR3 is TGTGCCAGCAGTCGAGGCGCAGGGGGCAGTCAGCCCCAGCATTTT.

This clone was detected only a few times. The J gene is TRBJ2-5, the V gene TRBV19, with 11 bases lining up with TRBD2. The CDR3 runs to 15 residues. Trimming removed 9 bases from V and 5 bases from J; junction bases left unmatched: 11. Germline V gives CDR1 LNHDA, CDR2 SQIVND (reference sequence). The CDR3 nucleotides read TGTGCCAGCGGGGCTAGCGGGAGGATTGGTGAGACCCAGTACTTC. Translation: CASGASGRIGETQYF.

This clone was detected ten times or more. J is TRBJ1-2 and V is TRBV15; D is possibly TRBD1 (5 bases). The CDR3 has 17 residues. V was cut by 0 bases and J by 4 bases, with 18 bases left in between. The germline gives CDR1 LNHNV, CDR2 YYDKDF (reference sequence). This CDR3 reads CATSRDWVAGGGYGYTF. The DNA of the CDR3 is TGTGCCACCAGCAGAGATTGGGTCGCCGGGGGGGGCTATGGCTACACCTTC.

Note on this clone: A far larger clone differs by one base, so this is likely a read error. The sample holds other DNA sequences that translate to the same CDR3. The rearrangement uses TRBV29-1 and TRBJ2-1; 14 nucleotides agree with TRBD2. This CDR3 spans 16 amino acids. Germline CDR1 and CDR2: SQVTM and ANQGSEA. V trimming: 6 bases; J trimming: 3 bases; junction bases outside the gene matches: 7. DNA for the CDR3: TGCAGCGTCACCGGACTAGCGGGAGGCTACTACAATGAGCAGTTCTTC. Protein sequence: CSVTGLAGGYYNEQFF.

The chain employs TRBV6-1 and TRBJ2-5; no firm D call. TRBJ2-7 explains the end of the DNA better; the J call may be wrong. CDR1 MNHNS and CDR2 SASEGT come from the germline V gene. The CDR3 is made up of 13 amino acids. In DNA, the CDR3 is TGTGCCAGCAGTGAATCGTCAAGGGACGAGCAGTACTTC. This translates into CASSESSRDEQYF.

The rearrangement links TRBV5-6 to TRBJ1-1; tentative D call: TRBD1 (6 bases). From germline, CDR1 is SGHDT and CDR2 YYEEEE. CDR3 size: 12 residues. V was shortened by 8 bases and J by 2 bases, with 10 bases between the two germline ends. The CDR3 sequence is CARQGSNTEAFF. CDR3 DNA sequence: TGTGCCAGACAGGGAAGCAACACTGAAGCTTTCTTT.

The sample holds a few counts of this clone. J is TRBJ1-6 and V is TRBV30; TRBD1 might be the D (5 bases). This CDR3 spans 13 amino acids. Trimming took 3 bases from V and 7 from J, leaving 10 bases between them. CDR1 is GTSNPN and CDR2 is SVGIG in the germline V gene (reference sequence). The CDR3 region has the DNA TGTGCCTGGAGAGGGGAGGGGAATTCACCCCTCCACTTT. Translated, it gives CAWRGEGNSPLHF.

As for this clone: A much larger clone sits a single nucleotide away, making a read error possible. This sample includes further DNA sequences coding for the same CDR3. V and J are TRBV30 and TRBJ2-7; 9 bases fit TRBD2. CDR3 length: 14 amino acids. In germline, CDR1 is GTSNPN, CDR2 SVGIG (reference sequence). The CDR3 DNA is TGTGCTTGGAGCGAGGGACTAGCAGTAAGCGAGCAGTACTTC. Amino acid sequence: CAWSEGLAVSEQYF.

This clone was observed a few times. This rearrangement joins TRBV29-1 to TRBJ1-2; D remains ambiguous. The germline V gene has CDR1 SQVTM and CDR2 ANQGSEA. Trimming cost V 7 bases and J 0 bases, with 9 bases left between them. CDR3 size: 12 residues. The CDR3 region has the DNA TGCAGCGCCCAGACGACTAACTATGGCTACACCTTC. This codes for CSAQTTNYGYTF.

This clone was counted ten times or more. This CDR3 is also generated by other DNA sequences in the sample. The V call is TRBV27, the J call TRBJ2-7, with D possibly called TRBD1 or TRBD2 (5 bases each). Deletions cut 3 bases from V and 0 bases from J, with 21 bases between. Germline CDR1 MNHEY, CDR2 SMNVEV (reference sequence). This CDR3 comprises 18 residues. The CDR3: CASSFGPGYAGVSYEQYF. The CDR3 DNA follows: TGTGCCAGCAGTTTCGGTCCAGGGTATGCCGGGGTCTCCTACGAGCAGTACTTC.

The genes are TRBV6-1 and TRBJ1-2, with a weak D call TRBD1 (5 bases). The CDR3 is 17 amino acids. Looked up from germline, CDR1 is MNHNS and CDR2 is SASEGT. The V end was cut by 1 base, the J end by 5 bases, with 20 bases between. CDR3 bases: TGTGCCAGCAGTGAAGGTTTAAGACGGGGGGGTGGATATGGCTACACCTTC. It specifies CASSEGLRRGGGYGYTF.

The rearrangement uses TRBV27 and TRBJ2-3; 9 bases align to TRBD2. Trimming removed 2 bases from V and 4 bases from J; junction bases left unmatched: 13. The germline gives CDR1 MNHEY, CDR2 SMNVEV (reference sequence). CDR3 length: 18 residues. The CDR3 loop is CASSLVGLAGSGADTQYF. Written as DNA, the CDR3 is TGTGCCAGCAGTTTAGTGGGCCTAGCGGGATCGGGGGCAGATACGCAGTATTTT.

The table lists this clone with a few counts. A far more abundant clone sits one base away, making this likely a read error. The genes are TRBV2 and TRBJ2-5; the D is unclear. Germline lookup yields CDR1 SNHLY and CDR2 FYNNEI. Trimming left V 4 bases short and J 2 bases short, with 11 bases between. The length of the CDR3 is 14 residues. Here the CDR3 DNA reads TGTGCCAGCAGTGTCCAAGGGCTGCAAGAGACCCAGTACTTC. This codes for CASSVQGLQETQYF.

The chain employs TRBV4-2 and TRBJ2-7; 7 bases map to TRBD2. Per germline, CDR1 LGHNA and CDR2 YNFKEQ. The CDR3 spans 17 residues. After removal of 0 bases from V and 1 base from J, the junction contained 9 bases not matched to a gene. This chain's CDR3 is CASSQEGELAESYEQYF. The CDR3 DNA is TGTGCCAGCAGCCAAGAAGGAGAGCTAGCGGAGTCCTACGAGCAGTACTTC.

The rearrangement uses TRBV7-9 and TRBJ1-4; 8 positions agree with TRBD1. The V gene end was trimmed by 5 bases and the J gene end by 5 bases; junction bases not matched to a gene: 4. Per the germline V gene, CDR1 is SEHNR and CDR2 is FQNEAQ (reference sequence). The CDR3 has 14 amino acids. CDR3 DNA sequence: TGTGCCAGCAGCCGGGACAGGACAAATGAAAAACTGTTTTTT. Amino acids: CASSRDRTNEKLFF.